This T cell receptor beta chain was sequenced in a study of blood T cell repertoires in COVID-19. Study background: Samples of COVID-19 (acute and convalescent) were obtained from the United States, Italy and Spain.

Clones were read by immunoSEQ multiplex PCR, and TCRdb kept only the in-frame ones, dropping some. Seen here are approximately 80,000 clones, around 86% observed once, and the top ten hold around 5.2%. This CDR3 is built from 14 residues. CDR1 GTSNPN and CDR2 SVGIG come from the germline V gene (reference sequence). Trimming cost V 2 bases and J 10 bases, with 18 bases left between them. The chain recombines TRBV30 with TRBJ2-1; D is perhaps TRBD2 (6 bases). This clonotype originated in a man aged 35 to 55 with acute or convalescent COVID-19. The specimen sequenced was peripheral blood. The CDR3 region is CAWSLSGPGVEQFF. CDR3 DNA: TGTGCCTGGAGTCTAAGCGGGCCGGGGGTAGAGCAGTTCTTC.